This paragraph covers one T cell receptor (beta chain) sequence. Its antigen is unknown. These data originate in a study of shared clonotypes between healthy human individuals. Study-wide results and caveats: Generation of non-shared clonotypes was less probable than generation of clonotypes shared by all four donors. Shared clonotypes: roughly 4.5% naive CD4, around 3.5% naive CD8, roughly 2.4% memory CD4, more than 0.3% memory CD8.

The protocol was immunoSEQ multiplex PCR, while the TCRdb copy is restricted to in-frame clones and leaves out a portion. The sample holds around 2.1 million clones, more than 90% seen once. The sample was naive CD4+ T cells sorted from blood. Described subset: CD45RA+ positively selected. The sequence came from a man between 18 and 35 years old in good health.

The CDR3 region is CSVGQTNYEQYF. In nucleotides, the CDR3 is TGCAGCGTGGGACAGACAAACTACGAGCAGTACTTC. The chain carries TRBV29-1 and TRBJ2-7, with 7 bases aligning to TRBD1. Looked up from germline, CDR1 is SQVTM and CDR2 is ANQGSEA. CDR3 length: 12 residues. J gave up 3 bases and V 6 bases, and 5 bases lay outside the gene matches.